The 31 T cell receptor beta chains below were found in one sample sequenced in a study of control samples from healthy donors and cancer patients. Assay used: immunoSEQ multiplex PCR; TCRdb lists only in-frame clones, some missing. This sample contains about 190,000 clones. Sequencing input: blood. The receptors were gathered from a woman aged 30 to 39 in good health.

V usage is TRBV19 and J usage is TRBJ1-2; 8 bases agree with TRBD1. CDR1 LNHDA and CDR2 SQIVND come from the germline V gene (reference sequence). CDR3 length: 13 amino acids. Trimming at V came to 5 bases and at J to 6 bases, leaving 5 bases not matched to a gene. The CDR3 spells CASSWQGADGYTF. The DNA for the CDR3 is TGTGCCAGTAGTTGGCAGGGGGCTGATGGCTACACCTTC. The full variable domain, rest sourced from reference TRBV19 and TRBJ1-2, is DGGITQSPKYLFRKEGQNVTLSCEQNLNHDAMYWYRQDPGQGLRLIYYSQIVNDFQKGDIAEGYSVSREKKESFPLTVTSAQKNPTAFYLCASSWQGADGYTFGSGTRLTVV.

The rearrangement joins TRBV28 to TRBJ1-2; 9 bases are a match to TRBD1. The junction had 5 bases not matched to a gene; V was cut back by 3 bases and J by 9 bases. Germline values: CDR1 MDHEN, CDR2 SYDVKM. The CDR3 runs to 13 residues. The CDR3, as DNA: TGTGCCAGCAGTTTGTTGACAGGGGGGCGCTACACCTTC. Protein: CASSLLTGGRYTF.

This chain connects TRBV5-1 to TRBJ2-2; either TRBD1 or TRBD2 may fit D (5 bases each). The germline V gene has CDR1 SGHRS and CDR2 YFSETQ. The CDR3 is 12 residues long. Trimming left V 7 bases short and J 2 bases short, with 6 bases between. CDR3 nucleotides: TGCGCCAGCGGGGGAAACACCGGGGAGCTGTTTTTT. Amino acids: CASGGNTGELFF. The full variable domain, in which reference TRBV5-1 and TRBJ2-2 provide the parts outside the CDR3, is KAGVTQTPRYLIKTRGQQVTLSCSPISGHRSVSWYQQTPGQGLQFLFEYFSETQRNKGNFPGRFSGRQFSNSRSEMNVSTLELGDSALYLCASGGNTGELFFGEGSRLTVL.

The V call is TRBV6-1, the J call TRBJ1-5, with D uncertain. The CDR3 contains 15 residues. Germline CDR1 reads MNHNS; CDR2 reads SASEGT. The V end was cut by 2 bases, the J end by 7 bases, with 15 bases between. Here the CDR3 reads CASSEIPDEGQPQHF. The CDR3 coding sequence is TGTGCCAGCAGTGAAATCCCTGATGAGGGACAGCCCCAGCATTTT.

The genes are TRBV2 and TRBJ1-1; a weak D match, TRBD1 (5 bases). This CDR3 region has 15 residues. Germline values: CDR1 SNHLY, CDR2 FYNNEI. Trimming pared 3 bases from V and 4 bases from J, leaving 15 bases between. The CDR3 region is CASSDQYGGGTEAFF. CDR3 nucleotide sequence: TGTGCCAGCAGTGACCAATATGGGGGGGGCACTGAAGCTTTCTTT.

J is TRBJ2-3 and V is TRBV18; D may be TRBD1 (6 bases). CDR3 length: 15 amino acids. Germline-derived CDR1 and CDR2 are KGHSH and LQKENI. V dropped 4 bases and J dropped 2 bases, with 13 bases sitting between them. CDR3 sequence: CASSRDRDTTDTQYF. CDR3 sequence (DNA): TGTGCCAGCTCACGGGACCGGGACACCACAGATACGCAGTATTTT.

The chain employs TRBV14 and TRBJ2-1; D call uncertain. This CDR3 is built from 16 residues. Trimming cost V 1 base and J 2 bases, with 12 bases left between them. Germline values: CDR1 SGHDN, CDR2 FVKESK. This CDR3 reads CASSQVPRVTYNEQFF. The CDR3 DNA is TGTGCCAGCAGCCAAGTCCCCCGAGTCACCTACAATGAGCAGTTCTTC.

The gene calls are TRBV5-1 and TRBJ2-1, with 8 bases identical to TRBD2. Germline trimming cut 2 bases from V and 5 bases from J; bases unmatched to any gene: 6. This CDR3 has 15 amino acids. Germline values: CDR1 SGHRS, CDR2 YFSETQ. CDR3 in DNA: TGCGCCAGCAGCTTCAACGCGGGGGGCGACAATGAGCAGTTCTTC. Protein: CASSFNAGGDNEQFF.

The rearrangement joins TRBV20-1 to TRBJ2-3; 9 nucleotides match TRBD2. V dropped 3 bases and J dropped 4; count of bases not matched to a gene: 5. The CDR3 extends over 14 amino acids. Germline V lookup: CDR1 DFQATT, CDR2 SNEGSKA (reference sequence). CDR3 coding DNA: TGCAGTGCTAGTTTGGGACTAGCCCCAGATACGCAGTATTTT. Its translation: CSASLGLAPDTQYF.

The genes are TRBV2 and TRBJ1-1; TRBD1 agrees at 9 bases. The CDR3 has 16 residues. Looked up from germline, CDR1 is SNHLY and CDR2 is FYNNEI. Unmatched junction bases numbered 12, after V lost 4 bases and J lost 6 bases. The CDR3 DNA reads TGTGCCAGCAGTGCCGGGACAGGGAATATGGGCGCTGAAGCTTTCTTT. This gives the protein CASSAGTGNMGAEAFF.

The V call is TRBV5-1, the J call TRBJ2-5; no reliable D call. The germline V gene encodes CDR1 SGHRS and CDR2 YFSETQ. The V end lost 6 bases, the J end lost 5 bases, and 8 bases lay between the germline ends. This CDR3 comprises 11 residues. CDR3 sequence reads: CASNRQETQYF. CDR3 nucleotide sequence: TGCGCCAGCAACCGCCAGGAGACCCAGTACTTC.

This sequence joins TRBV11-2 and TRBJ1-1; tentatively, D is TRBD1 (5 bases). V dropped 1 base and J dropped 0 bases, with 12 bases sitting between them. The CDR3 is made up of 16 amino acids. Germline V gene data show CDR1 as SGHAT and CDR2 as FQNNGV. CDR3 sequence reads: CASSLGSRALNTEAFF. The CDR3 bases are TGTGCCAGCAGCTTAGGGTCCAGGGCTTTGAACACTGAAGCTTTCTTT. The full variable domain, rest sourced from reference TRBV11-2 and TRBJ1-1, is EAGVAQSPRYKIIEKRQSVAFWCNPISGHATLYWYQQILGQGPKLLIQFQNNGVVDDSQLPKDRFSAERLKGVDSTLKIQPAKLEDSAVYLCASSLGSRALNTEAFFGQGTRLTVV.

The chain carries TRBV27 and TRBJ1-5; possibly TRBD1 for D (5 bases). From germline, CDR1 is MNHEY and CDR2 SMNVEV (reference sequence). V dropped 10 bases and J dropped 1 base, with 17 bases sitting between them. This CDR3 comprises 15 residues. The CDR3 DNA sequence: TGTGCCACGACCGACCCCAGACAGAGCAATCAGCCCCAGCATTTT. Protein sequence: CATTDPRQSNQPQHF.

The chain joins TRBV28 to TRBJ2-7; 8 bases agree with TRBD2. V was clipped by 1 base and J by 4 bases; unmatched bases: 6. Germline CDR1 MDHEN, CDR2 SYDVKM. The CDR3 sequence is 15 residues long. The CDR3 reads CASSLFGGASYEQYF. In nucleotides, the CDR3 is TGTGCCAGCAGTTTATTCGGGGGGGCCTCTTACGAGCAGTACTTC.

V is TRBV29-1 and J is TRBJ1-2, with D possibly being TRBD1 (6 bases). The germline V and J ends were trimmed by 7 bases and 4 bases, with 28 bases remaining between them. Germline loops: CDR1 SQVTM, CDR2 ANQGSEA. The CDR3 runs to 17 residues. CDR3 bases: TGCAGCGCCAGAAGGGGGAGTAATCGTTCCCAGGGCTATGGCTACACCTTC. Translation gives CSARRGSNRSQGYGYTF.

The CDR3 DNA sequence: TGTGCCAGCAGTTTCGGACCAGCTGGACAGGCCTACTATGGCTACACCTTC. Amino acids: CASSFGPAGQAYYGYTF. The genes are TRBV28 and TRBJ1-2; 7 bases map to TRBD1. This CDR3 spans 17 amino acids. CDR1 is MDHEN and CDR2 is SYDVKM in the germline V gene. The V segment lost 3 bases and the J segment 3 bases; nucleotides outside the gene matches: 13.

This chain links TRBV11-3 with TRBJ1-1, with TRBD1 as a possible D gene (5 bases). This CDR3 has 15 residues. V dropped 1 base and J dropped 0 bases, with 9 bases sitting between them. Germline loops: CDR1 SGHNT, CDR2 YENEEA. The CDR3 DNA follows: TGTGCCAGCAGCTTAGTCGGGACCTTGAACACTGAAGCTTTCTTT. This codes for CASSLVGTLNTEAFF.

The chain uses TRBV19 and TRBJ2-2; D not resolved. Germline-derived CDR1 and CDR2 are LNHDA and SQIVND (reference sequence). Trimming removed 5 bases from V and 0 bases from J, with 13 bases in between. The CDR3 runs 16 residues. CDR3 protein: CASSPHFIANTGELFF. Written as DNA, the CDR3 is TGTGCCAGTAGTCCACACTTCATCGCGAACACCGGGGAGCTGTTTTTT.

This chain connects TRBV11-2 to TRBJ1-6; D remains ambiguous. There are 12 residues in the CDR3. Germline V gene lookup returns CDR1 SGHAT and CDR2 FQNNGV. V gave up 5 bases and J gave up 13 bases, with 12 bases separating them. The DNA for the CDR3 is TGTGCCAGCAGCAACTTCGGCACCCCCCTCCACTTT. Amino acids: CASSNFGTPLHF. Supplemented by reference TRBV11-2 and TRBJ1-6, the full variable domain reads EAGVAQSPRYKIIEKRQSVAFWCNPISGHATLYWYQQILGQGPKLLIQFQNNGVVDDSQLPKDRFSAERLKGVDSTLKIQPAKLEDSAVYLCASSNFGTPLHFGNGTRLTVT.

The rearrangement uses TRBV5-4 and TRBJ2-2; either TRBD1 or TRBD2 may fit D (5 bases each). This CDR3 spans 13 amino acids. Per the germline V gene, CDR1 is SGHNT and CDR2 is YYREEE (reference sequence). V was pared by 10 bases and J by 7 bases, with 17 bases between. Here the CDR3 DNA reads TGTGCCTTTATGACCGGGGCCGACGGGGAGCTGTTTTTT. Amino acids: CAFMTGADGELFF.

The CDR3 DNA reads as TGTGCCAGCTTCCGGGGGCCTAGCACAGATACGCAGTATTTT. Amino acid sequence: CASFRGPSTDTQYF. The V and J genes are TRBV7-2 and TRBJ2-3; D tentatively reads TRBD1 or TRBD2 (6 bases each). The V and J ends lost 8 bases and 0 bases respectively, with 12 bases between them. CDR1 SGHTA and CDR2 FQGNSA come from the germline V gene. The CDR3 has 14 residues.

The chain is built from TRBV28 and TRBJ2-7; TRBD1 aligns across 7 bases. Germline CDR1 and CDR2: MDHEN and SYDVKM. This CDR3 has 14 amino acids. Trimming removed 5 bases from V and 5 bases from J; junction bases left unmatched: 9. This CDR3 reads CASSPFRTGDEQYF. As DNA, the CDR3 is TGTGCCAGCAGTCCATTTCGGACAGGTGACGAGCAGTACTTC. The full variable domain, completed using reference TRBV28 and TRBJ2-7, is DVKVTQSSRYLVKRTGEKVFLECVQDMDHENMFWYRQDPGLGLRLIYFSYDVKMKEKGDIPEGYSVSREKKERFSLILESASTNQTSMYLCASSPFRTGDEQYFGPGTRLTVT.

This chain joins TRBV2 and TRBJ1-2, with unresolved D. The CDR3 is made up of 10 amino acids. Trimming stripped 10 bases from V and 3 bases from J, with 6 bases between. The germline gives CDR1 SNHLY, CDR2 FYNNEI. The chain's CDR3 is CAKPDYGYTF. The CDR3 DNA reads TGTGCCAAGCCCGACTATGGCTACACCTTC.

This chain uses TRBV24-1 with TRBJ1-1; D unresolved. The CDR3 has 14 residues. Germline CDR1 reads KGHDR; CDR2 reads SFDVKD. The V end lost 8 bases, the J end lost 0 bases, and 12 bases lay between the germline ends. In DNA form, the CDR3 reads TGTGCCACCATGTTTACAGCCATGAACACTGAAGCTTTCTTT. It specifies CATMFTAMNTEAFF.

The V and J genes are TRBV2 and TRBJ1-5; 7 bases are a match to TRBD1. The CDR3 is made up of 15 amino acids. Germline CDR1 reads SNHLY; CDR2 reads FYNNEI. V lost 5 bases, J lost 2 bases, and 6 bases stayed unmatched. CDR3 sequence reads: CASSRQGGGNQPQHF. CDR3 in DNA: TGTGCCAGCAGTAGACAGGGTGGGGGCAATCAGCCCCAGCATTTT.

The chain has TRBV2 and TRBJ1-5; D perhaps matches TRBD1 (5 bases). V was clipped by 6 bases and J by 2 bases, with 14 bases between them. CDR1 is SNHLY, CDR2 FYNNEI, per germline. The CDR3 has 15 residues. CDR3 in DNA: TGTGCCAGCAGGCCGAGCTTACAGGGCAATCAGCCCCAGCATTTT. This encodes CASRPSLQGNQPQHF. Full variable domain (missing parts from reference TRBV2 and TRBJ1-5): EPEVTQTPSHQVTQMGQEVILRCVPISNHLYFYWYRQILGQKVEFLVSFYNNEISEKSEIFDDQFSVERPDGSNFTLKIRSTKLEDSAMYFCASRPSLQGNQPQHFGDGTRLSIL.

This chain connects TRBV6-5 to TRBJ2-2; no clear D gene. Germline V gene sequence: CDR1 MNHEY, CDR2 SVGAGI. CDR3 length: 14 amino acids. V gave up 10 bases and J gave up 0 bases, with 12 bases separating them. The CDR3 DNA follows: TGTGCCATAATGATAAGGGCGAACACCGGGGAGCTGTTTTTT. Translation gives CAIMIRANTGELFF.

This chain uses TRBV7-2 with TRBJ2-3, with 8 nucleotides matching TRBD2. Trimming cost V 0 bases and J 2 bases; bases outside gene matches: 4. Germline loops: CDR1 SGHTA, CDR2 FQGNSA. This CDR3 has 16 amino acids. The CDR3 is CASSLAARGDTDTQYF. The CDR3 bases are TGTGCCAGCAGCTTAGCTGCGCGGGGGGACACAGATACGCAGTATTTT.

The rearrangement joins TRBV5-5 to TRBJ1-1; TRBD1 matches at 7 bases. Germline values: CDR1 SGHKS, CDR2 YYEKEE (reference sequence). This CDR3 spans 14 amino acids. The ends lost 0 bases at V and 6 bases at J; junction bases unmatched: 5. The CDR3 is CASSLGQGGAEAFF. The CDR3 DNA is TGTGCCAGCAGCTTGGGACAGGGAGGGGCTGAAGCTTTCTTT.

The CDR3 DNA reads TGTGCCAGCAGCTTAGGACCCCGCGGTCAGCCCCAGCATTTT. Translation: CASSLGPRGQPQHF. The chain uses TRBV7-9 and TRBJ1-5, with D hard to call. From germline, CDR1 is SEHNR and CDR2 FQNEAQ (reference sequence). The CDR3 is 14 amino acids. The V end was cut by 1 base, the J end by 6 bases, with 10 bases between.

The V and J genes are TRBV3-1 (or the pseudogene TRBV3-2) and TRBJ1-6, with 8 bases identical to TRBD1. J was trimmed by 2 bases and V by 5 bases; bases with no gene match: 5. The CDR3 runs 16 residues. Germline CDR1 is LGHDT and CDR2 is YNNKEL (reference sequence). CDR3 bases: TGTGCCAGCAGCTGGACAGGGATCGCCTATAATTCACCCCTCCACTTT. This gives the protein CASSWTGIAYNSPLHF.